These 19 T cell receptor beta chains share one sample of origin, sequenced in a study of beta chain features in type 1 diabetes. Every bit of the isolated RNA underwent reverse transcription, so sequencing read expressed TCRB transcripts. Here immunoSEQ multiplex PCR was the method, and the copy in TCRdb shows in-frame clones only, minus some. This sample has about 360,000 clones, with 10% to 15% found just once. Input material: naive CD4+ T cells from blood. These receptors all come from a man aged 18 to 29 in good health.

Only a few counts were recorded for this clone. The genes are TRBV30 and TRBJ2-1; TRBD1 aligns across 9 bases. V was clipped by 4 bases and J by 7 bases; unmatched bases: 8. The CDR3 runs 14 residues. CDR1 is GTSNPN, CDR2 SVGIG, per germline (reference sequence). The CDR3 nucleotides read TGTGCCTGGATATTTGGGACAGGGCGTAATGAGCAGTTCTTC. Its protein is CAWIFGTGRNEQFF.

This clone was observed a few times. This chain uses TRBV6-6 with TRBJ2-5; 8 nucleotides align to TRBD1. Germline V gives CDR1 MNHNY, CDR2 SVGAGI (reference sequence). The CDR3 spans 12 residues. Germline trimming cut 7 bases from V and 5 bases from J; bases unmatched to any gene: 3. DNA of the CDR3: TGTGCCAGCACGGACAGGGTTGAGACCCAGTACTTC. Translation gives CASTDRVETQYF.

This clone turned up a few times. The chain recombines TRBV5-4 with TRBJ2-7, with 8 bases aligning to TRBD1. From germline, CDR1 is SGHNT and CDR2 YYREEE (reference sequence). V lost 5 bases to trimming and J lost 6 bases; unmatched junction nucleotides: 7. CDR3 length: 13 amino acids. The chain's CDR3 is CASSWWTGSEQYF. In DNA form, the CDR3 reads TGTGCCAGCAGTTGGTGGACAGGGAGCGAGCAGTACTTC.

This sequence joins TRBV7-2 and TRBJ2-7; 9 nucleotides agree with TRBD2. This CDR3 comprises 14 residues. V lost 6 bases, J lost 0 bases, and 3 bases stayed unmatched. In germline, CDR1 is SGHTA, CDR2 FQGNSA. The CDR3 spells CASRNSGGSYEQYF. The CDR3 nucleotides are TGTGCCAGCAGAAATAGCGGGGGCTCCTACGAGCAGTACTTC.

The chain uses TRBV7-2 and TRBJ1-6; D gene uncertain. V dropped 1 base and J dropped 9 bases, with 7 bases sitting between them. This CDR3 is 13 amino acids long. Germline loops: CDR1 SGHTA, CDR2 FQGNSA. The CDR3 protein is CASSLGPGSPLHF. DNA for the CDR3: TGTGCCAGCAGCTTAGGTCCAGGTTCACCCCTCCACTTT.

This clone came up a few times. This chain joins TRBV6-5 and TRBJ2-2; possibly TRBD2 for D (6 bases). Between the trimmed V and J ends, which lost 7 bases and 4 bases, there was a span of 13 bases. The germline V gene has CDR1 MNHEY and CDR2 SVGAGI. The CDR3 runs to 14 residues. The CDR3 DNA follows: TGTGCCAGCACAACGGGGGATTTCACCGGGGAGCTGTTTTTT. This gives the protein CASTTGDFTGELFF.

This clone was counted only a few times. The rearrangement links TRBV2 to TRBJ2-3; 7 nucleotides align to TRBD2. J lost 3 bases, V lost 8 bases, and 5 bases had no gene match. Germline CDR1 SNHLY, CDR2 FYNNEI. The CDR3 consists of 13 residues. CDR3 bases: TGTGCCAGCTACCCGGGAGGAACAGATACGCAGTATTTT. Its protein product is CASYPGGTDTQYF.

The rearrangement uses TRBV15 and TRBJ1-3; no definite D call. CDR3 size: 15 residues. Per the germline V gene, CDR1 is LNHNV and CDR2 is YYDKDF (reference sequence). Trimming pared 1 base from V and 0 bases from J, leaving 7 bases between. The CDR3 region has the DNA TGTGCCACCAGCAGAGTGTACGGCTCTGGAAACACCATATATTTT. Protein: CATSRVYGSGNTIYF.

The CDR3 reads CASSSSTDNYGYTF. In DNA, the CDR3 is TGTGCCAGCAGCTCCTCGACAGACAACTATGGCTACACCTTC. This rearrangement joins TRBV28 to TRBJ1-2; D possibly corresponds to TRBD1 (5 bases). The CDR3 extends over 14 amino acids. Germline V gives CDR1 MDHEN, CDR2 SYDVKM. Trimming left V 6 bases short and J 2 bases short, with 13 bases between.

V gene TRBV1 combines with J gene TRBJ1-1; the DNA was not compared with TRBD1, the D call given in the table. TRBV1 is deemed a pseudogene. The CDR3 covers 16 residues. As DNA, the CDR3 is TGCACCAGCAGCCAAGCCCAGACAGGAATGAACACTGAAGCTTTCTTT. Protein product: CTSSQAQTGMNTEAFF.

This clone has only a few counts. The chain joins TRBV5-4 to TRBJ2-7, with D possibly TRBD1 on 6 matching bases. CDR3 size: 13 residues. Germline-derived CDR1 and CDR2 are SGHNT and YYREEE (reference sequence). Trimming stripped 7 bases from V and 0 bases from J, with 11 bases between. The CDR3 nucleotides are TGTGCCAGCCACCGGGACAACTCCTACGAGCAGTACTTC. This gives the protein CASHRDNSYEQYF.

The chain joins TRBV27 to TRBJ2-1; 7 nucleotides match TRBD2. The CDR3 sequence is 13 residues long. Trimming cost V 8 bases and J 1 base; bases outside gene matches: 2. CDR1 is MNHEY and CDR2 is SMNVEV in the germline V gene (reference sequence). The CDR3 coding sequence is TGTGCCAGCGGGGGGGTTTCCTACAATGAGCAGTTCTTC. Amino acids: CASGGVSYNEQFF.

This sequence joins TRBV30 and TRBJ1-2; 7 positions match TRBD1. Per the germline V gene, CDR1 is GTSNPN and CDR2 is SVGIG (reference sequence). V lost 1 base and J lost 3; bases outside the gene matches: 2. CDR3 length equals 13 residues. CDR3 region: CAWSADRDYGYTF. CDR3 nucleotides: TGTGCCTGGAGTGCCGACAGGGACTATGGCTACACCTTC. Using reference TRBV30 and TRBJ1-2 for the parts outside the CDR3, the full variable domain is SQTIHQWPATLVQPVGSPLSLECTVEGTSNPNLYWYRQAAGRGLQLLFYSVGIGQISSEVPQNLSASRPQDRQFILSSKKLLLSDSGFYLCAWSADRDYGYTFGSGTRLTVV.

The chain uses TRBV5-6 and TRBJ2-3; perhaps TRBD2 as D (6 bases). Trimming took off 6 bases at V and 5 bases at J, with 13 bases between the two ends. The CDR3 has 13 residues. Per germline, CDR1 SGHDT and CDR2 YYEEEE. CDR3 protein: CASKWRGKDTQYF. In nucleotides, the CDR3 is TGTGCCAGCAAATGGCGCGGGAAAGATACGCAGTATTTT.

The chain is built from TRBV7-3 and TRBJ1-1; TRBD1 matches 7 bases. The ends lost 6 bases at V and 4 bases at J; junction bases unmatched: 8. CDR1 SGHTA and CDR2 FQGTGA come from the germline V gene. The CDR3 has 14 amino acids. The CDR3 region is CASREGGGGTEAFF. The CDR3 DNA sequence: TGTGCCAGCAGGGAAGGGGGCGGCGGCACTGAAGCTTTCTTT.

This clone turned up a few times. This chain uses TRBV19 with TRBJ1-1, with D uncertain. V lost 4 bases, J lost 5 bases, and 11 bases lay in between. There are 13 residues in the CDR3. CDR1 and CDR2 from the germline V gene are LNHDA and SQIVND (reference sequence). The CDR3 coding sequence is TGTGCCAGTAGTAGGCAGGATCGGACTGAAGCTTTCTTT. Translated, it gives CASSRQDRTEAFF.

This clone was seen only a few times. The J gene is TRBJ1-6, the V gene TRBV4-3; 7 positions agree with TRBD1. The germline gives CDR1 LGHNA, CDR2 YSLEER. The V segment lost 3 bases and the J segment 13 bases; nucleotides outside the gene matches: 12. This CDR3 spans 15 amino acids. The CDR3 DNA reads TGCGCCAGCAGCCAGCTAGGACAGGCCCTACGCCCCCTCCACTTT. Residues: CASSQLGQALRPLHF.

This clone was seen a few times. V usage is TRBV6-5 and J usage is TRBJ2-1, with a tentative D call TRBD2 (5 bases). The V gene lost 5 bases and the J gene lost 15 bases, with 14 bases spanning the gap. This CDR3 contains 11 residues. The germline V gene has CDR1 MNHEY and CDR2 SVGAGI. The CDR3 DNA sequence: TGTGCCAGCAGTGGGAGCCTCAGGCGGTTCTTC. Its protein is CASSGSLRRFF.

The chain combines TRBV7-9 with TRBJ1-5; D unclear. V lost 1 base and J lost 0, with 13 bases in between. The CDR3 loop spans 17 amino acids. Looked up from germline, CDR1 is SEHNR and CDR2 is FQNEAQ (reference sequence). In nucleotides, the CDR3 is TGTGCCAGCAGCTTAGGCACACAGAGCTATAGCAATCAGCCCCAGCATTTT. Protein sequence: CASSLGTQSYSNQPQHF.